Listed below are T cell receptor beta chains from one sample, sequenced in a study of blood T cell repertoires in COVID-19. Some clones are missing from TCRdb's copy, which holds only in-frame ones; the method was immunoSEQ multiplex PCR. The sample shows around 38,000 clones, approximately 90% of them seen only once. Material for sequencing was peripheral blood. The receptors originated from a human donor in a cohort sampled during active COVID-19. The conserved cysteine and the conserved F or W are not part of the CDR3 here.

j_call v_call cdr3_aa
TRBJ2-7 TRBV10-3 AIRGTSGEESYEQY
TRBJ2-7 TRBV27 ASSLGPTGEQY
TRBJ1-3 TRBV7-9 ASSLAGSSGNTIY
TRBJ1-2 TRBV18 ASSPRAGGSYGYT
TRBJ1-1 TRBV5-1 ASSRSGDPNTEAF
TRBJ2-1 TRBV4-1 ASSQDGTGRNEQF
TRBJ1-1 TRBV11-2 ASSFFGAEAF
TRBJ2-2 TRBV5-1 ASSLQAAGLNTGELF
TRBJ2-1 TRBV19 ASSMLRHRPVNEQF
TRBJ2-3 TRBV6-5 ASTTTGAVTQY
TRBJ1-4 TRBV27 ASSLRSRGLVTNEKLF
TRBJ2-5 TRBV18 ASSEGVRETQY
TRBJ1-5 TRBV6-1 ASSEQGAQPQH
TRBJ1-1 TRBV12-5 ASGLTGAPNTEAF
TRBJ2-7 TRBV12-5 ASGLVRSGSIPREQY
TRBJ2-3 TRBV2 ASSEMWGGSDTQY
TRBJ2-2 TRBV5-1 ASSLLQSSTGELF
TRBJ1-5 TRBV7-9 ASSFLDSNQPQH
TRBJ2-2 TRBV2 ASSEPLGQSGELF
TRBJ1-1 TRBV11-3 ASSPSGDTEAF
TRBJ2-2 TRBV19 ASSATQLAGELF
TRBJ1-2 TRBV30 AWMLGTGQGYT
TRBJ2-7 TRBV19 ATTETPGQY
TRBJ1-1 TRBV30 AWSYRTRTEAF
TRBJ2-7 TRBV2 ASMGGTHYEQY
TRBJ2-3 TRBV6-2/TRBV6-3 ASSSGGHTDTQY
TRBJ2-7 TRBV6-5 ATHRVGEQY
TRBJ2-3 TRBV9 ASSVEDSTDTQY
TRBJ1-5 TRBV9 ASSPSGGLGNQPQH
TRBJ1-1 TRBV2 ASRDRLNTEAF
TRBJ2-5 TRBV18 ASSPSGGWETQY
TRBJ2-2 TRBV15 ATSRDARGGAFGELF
TRBJ1-4 TRBV7-2 ASSQGSNEKLF
TRBJ1-1 TRBV7-8 ASSLEGQLNTEAF
TRBJ2-1 TRBV3-1/TRBV3-2 ASSQEVLADNEQF
TRBJ2-3 TRBV4-1 ATKPEAGRDTQY
TRBJ1-1 TRBV10-3 AIRETGGFEAF
TRBJ2-7 TRBV2 ATTYRGPYEQY
TRBJ2-2 TRBV2 ASSEFGGGARTGELF
TRBJ2-1 TRBV9 ASSALPPKAGYNEQF
TRBJ2-2 TRBV5-1 ASSLEGLAGPNTGELF
TRBJ2-4 TRBV14 ASSLLGAGTAKNIQY
TRBJ1-6 TRBV7-8 ASSLPRGADLSLH
TRBJ2-3 TRBV10-3 AIAGSTDTQY
TRBJ1-1 TRBV21-1 ARTGAF
TRBJ1-2 TRBV6-5 ASSYSSTGYGYT
TRBJ2-7 TRBV5-1 ASSFISGGYEQY
TRBJ1-3 TRBV20-1 SASEGANSGNTIY
TRBJ1-5 TRBV5-1 ASSSSGGGQPQH
TRBJ2-4 TRBV5-4 ASSRNRGIKTNIQY
TRBJ1-2 TRBV29-1 SARGSRGYT
TRBJ2-5 TRBV7-9 ASSYLPSGEETQY
TRBJ2-3 TRBV10-3 AISVQSADTQY
TRBJ2-3 TRBV7-2 ASSEQVGGATDTQY
TRBJ1-6 TRBV2 ASRGTGRNSPLH